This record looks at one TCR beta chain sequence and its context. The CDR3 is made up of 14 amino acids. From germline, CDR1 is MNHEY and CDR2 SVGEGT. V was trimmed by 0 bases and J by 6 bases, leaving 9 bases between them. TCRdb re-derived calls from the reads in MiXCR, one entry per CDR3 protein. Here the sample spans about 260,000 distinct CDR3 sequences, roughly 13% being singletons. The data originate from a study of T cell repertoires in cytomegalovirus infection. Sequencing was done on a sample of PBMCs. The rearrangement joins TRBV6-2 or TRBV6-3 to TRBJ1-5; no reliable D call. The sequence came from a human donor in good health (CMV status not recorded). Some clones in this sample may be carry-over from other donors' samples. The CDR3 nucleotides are TGTGCCAGCAGTTACTCGGTGAGCGGTCAGCCCCAGCATTTT. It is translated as CASSYSVSGQPQHF.